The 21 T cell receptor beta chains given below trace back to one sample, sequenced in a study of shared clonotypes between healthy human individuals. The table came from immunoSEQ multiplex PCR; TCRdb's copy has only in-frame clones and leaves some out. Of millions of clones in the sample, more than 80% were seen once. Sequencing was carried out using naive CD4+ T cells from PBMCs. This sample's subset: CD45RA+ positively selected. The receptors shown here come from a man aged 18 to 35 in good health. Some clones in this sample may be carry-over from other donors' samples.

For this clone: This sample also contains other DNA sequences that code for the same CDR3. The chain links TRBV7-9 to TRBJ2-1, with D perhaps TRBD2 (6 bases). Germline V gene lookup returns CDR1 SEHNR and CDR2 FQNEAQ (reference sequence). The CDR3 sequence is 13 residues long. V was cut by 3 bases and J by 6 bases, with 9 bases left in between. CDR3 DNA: TGTGCCAGCAGCTTGCGGGACTTCAATGAGCAGTTCTTC. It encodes CASSLRDFNEQFF.

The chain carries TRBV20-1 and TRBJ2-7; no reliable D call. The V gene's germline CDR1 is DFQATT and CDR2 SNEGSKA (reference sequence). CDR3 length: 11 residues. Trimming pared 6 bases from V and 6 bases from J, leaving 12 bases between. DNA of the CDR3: TGCAGTGCCCCTATGGTCGGCGAGCAGTACTTC. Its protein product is CSAPMVGEQYF.

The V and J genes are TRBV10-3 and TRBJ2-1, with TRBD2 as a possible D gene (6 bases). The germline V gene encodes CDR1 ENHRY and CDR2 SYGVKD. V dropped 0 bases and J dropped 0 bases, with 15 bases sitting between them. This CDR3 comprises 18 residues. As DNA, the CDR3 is TGTGCCATCAGTGAGTCGTTAGGGCGGGAAAGCTCCTACAATGAGCAGTTCTTC. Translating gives CAISESLGRESSYNEQFF.

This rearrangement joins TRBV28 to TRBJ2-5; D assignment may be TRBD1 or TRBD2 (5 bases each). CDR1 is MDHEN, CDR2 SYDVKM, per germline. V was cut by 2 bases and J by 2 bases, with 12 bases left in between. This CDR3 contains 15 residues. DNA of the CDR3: TGTGCCAGCAGTTTACCGGGGCCAGAACAAGAGACCCAGTACTTC. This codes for CASSLPGPEQETQYF.

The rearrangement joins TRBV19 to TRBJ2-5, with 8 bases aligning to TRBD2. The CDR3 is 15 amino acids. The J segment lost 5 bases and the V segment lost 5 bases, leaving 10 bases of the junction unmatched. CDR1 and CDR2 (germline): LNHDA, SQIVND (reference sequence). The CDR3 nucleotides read TGTGCCAGTAGTTTTCAGCGGGAGTCAAGGGAGACCCAGTACTTC. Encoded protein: CASSFQRESRETQYF.

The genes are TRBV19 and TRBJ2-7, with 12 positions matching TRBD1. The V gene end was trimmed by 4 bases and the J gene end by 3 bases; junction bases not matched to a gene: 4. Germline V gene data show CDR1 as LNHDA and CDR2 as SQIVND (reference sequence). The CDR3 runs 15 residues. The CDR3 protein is CASSTGTGGRYEQYF. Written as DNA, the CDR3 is TGTGCCAGTAGTACCGGGACAGGGGGCCGCTACGAGCAGTACTTC.

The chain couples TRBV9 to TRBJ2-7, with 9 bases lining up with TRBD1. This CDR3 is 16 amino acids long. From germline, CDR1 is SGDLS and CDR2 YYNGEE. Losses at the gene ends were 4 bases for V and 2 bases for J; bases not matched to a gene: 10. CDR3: CASSPQPGQGPYEQYF. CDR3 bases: TGTGCCAGCAGCCCCCAACCGGGACAGGGCCCCTACGAGCAGTACTTC.

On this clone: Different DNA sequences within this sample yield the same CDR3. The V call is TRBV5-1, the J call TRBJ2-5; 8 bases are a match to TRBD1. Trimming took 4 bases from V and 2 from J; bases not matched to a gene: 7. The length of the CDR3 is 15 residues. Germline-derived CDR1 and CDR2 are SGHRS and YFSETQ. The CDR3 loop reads CASSAAGTGQETQYF. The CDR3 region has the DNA TGCGCCAGCAGCGCAGCCGGGACAGGACAAGAGACCCAGTACTTC.

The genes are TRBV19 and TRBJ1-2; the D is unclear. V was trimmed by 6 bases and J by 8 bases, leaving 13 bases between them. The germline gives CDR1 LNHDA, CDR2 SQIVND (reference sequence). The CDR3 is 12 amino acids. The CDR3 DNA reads TGTGCCAGTAGCTCAGGACTGGACGGCTACACCTTC. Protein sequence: CASSSGLDGYTF.

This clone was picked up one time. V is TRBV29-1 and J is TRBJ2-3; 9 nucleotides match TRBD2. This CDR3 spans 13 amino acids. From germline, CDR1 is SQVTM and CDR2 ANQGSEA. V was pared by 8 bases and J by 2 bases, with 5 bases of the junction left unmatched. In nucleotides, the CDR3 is TGCAGCCAGAGCGGGAGGCCCACAGATACGCAGTATTTT. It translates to CSQSGRPTDTQYF.

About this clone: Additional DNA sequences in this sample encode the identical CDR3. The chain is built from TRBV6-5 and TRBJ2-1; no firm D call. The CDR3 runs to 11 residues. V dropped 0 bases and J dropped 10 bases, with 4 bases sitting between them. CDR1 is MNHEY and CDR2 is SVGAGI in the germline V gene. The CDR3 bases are TGTGCCAGCAGTTACTCACGAGAGCAGTTCTTC. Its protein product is CASSYSREQFF.

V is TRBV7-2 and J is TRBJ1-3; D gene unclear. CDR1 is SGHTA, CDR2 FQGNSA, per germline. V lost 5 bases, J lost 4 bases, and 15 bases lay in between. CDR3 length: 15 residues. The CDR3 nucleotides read TGTGCCAGCAGCCTAGATGAGATCTACGGAAACACCATATATTTT. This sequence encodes CASSLDEIYGNTIYF.

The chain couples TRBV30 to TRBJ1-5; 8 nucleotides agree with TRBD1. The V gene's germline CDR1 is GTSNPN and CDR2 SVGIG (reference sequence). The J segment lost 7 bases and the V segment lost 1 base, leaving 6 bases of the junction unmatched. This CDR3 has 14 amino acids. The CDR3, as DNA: TGTGCCTGGAGTGCTAACAGGGGGGGACAGCCCCAGCATTTT. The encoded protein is CAWSANRGGQPQHF.

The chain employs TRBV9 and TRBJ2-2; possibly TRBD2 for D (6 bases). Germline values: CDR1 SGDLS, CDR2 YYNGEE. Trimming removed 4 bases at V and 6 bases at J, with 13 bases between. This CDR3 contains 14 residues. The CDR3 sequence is CASSLWREAGELFF. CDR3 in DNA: TGTGCCAGCAGCCTTTGGAGGGAGGCCGGGGAGCTGTTTTTT.

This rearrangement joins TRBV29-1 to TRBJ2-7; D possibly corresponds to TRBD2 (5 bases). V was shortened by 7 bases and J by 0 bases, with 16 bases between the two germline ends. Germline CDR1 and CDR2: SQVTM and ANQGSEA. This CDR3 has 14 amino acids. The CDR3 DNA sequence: TGCAGCGCCCTAGGAGCGGAGCCCTCCTACGAGCAGTACTTC. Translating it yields CSALGAEPSYEQYF.

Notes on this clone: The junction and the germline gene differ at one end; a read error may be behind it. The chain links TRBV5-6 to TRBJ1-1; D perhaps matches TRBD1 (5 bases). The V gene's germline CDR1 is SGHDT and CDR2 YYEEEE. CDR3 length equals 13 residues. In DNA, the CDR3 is TGTGCCAGCAGTTTGGGACGACAGCTTGAAGCTTTCTTT. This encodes CASSLGRQLEAFF.

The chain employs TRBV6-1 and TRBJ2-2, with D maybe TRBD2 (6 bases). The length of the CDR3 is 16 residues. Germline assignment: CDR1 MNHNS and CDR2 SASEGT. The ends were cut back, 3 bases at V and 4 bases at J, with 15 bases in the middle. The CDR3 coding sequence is TGTGCCAGCAGTGATCCGTGGAGGGCGAGCACCGGGGAGCTGTTTTTT. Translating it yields CASSDPWRASTGELFF.

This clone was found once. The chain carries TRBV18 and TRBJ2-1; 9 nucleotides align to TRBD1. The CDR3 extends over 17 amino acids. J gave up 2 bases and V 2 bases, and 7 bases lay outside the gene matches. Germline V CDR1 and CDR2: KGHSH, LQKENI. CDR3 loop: CASSPRDRVKTYNEQFF. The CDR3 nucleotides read TGTGCCAGCTCACCAAGGGACAGGGTAAAAACCTACAATGAGCAGTTCTTC. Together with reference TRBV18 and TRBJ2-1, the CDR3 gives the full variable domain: NAGVMQNPRHLVRRRGQEARLRCSPMKGHSHVYWYRQLPEEGLKFMVYLQKENIIDESGMPKERFSAEFPKEGPSILRIQQVVRGDSAAYFCASSPRDRVKTYNEQFFGPGTRLTVL.

The CDR3 loop reads CASISGVEQYF. The CDR3 nucleotides are TGTGCCAGCATTTCCGGGGTCGAGCAGTACTTC. This chain joins TRBV28 and TRBJ2-7; a possible D gene is TRBD2 (5 bases). CDR1 is MDHEN, CDR2 SYDVKM, per germline. V was trimmed by 7 bases and J by 6 bases, leaving 10 bases between them. This CDR3 contains 11 residues. The full variable domain, its missing parts supplied by reference TRBV28 and TRBJ2-7, is DVKVTQSSRYLVKRTGEKVFLECVQDMDHENMFWYRQDPGLGLRLIYFSYDVKMKEKGDIPEGYSVSREKKERFSLILESASTNQTSMYLCASISGVEQYFGPGTRLTVT.

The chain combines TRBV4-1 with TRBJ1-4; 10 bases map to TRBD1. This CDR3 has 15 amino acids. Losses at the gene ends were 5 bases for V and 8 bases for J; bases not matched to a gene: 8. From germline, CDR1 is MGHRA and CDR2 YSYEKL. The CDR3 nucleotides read TGCGCCAGCAGCTACGCCGGGACAGGGGAGGAAAAACTGTTTTTT. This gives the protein CASSYAGTGEEKLFF.

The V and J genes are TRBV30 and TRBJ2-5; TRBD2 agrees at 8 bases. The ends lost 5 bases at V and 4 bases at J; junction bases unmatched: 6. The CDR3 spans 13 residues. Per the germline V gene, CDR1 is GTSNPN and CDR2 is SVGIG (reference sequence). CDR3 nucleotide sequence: TGTGCCTGGGGGGGCGCGGGAGGAGAGACCCAGTACTTC. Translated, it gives CAWGGAGGETQYF.